This T cell receptor (beta chain) emerged from a study of blood T cell repertoires in COVID-19. Looking at the study overall: Sources were T cells, B-cell-depleted T cells, or PBMCs; the material itself was cDNA or gDNA.

Per the study methods: Reference gene primer amplification yielded estimated nucleated cell counts. Method: immunoSEQ multiplex PCR; TCRdb's copy keeps in-frame clones and lacks some. The DNA gave D and trimming, while V, J and clone size come from that table. Of about 49,000 clones in the sample, over 90% were seen once. Germline V gene lookup returns CDR1 SGDLS and CDR2 YYNGEE. Trimming took off 0 bases at V and 2 bases at J, with 8 bases between the two ends. This CDR3 has 14 amino acids. The chain has TRBV9 and TRBJ1-2; a possible D gene is TRBD1 (5 bases). The specimen was peripheral blood. The source of this sequence is a man in his 60s with COVID-19, enrolled during active disease. The CDR3 loop reads CASSVEPGNYGYTF. As DNA, the CDR3 is TGTGCCAGCAGCGTAGAGCCAGGGAACTATGGCTACACCTTC.